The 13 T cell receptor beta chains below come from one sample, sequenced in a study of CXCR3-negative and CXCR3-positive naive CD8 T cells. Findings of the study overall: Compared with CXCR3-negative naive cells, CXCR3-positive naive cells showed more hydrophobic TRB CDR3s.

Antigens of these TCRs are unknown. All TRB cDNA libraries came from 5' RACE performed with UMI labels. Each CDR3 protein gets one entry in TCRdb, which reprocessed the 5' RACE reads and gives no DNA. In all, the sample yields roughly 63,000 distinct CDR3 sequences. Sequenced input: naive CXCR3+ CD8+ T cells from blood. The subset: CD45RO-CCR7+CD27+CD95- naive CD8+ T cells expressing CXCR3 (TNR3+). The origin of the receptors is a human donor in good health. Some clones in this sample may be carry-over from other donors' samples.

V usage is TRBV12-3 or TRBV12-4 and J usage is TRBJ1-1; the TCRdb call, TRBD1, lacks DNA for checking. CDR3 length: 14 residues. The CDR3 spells CASSFRARLTEAFF.

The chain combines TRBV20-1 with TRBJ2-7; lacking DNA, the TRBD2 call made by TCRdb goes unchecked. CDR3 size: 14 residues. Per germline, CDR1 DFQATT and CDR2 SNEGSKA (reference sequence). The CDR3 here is CSARRRSALYEQYF.

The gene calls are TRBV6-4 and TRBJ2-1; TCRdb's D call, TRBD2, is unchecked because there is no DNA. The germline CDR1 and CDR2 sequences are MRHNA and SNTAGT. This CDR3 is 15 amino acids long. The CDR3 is CASSATSGAYNEQFF.

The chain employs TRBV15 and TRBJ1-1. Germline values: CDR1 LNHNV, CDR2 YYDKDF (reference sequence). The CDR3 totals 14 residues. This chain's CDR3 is CATSGKLDNTEAFF. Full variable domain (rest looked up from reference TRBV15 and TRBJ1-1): DAMVIQNPRYQVTQFGKPVTLSCSQTLNHNVMYWYQQKSSQAPKLLFHYYDKDFNNEADTPDNFQSRRPNTSFCFLDIRSPGLGDTAMYLCATSGKLDNTEAFFGQGTRLTVV.

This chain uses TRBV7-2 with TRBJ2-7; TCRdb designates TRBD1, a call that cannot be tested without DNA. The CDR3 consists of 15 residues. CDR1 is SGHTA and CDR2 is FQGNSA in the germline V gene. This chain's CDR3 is CASSLLGTAPYEQYF.

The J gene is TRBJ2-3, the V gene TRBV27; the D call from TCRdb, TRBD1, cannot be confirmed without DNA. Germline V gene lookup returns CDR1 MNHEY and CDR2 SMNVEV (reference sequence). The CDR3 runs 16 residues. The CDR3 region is CASSSVLDRGSDTQYF.

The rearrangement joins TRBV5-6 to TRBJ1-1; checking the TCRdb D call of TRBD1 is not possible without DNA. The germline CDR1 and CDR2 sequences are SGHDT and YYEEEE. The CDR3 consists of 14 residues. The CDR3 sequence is CASREQGAATEAFF.

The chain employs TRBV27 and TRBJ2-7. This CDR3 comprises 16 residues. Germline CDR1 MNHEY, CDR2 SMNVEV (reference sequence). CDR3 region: CASSLSVGGTPYEQYF.

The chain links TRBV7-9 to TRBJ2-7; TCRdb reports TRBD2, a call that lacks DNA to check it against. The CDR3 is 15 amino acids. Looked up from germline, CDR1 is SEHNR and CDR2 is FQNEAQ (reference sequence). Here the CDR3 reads CASSHPYDPPGEQYF.

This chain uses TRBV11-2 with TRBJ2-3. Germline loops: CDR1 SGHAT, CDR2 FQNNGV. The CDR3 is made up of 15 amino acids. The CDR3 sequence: CASTQEYQGTDTQYF.

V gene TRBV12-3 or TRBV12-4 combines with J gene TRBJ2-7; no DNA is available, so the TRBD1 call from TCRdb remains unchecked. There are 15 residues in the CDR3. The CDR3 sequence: CASSSPGQGFHEQYF.

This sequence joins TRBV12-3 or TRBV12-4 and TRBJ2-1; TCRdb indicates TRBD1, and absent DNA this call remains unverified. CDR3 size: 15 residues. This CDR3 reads CASRTGGGPYNEQFF.

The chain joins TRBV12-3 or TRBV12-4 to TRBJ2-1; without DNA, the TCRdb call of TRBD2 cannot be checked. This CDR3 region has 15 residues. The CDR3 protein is CASSFGTSGGNEQFF.